This T cell receptor (beta chain) was recorded in a study of PD-1 blockade in mismatch repair-deficient tumors. Study background: Patients had some twelve mismatch repair-deficient cancer types, all previously treated and progressing. Study outcomes and limitations: Tumor-resident clones, often undetectable pretreatment in blood, expanded then contracted after pembrolizumab.

Profiled with immunoSEQ multiplex PCR; TCRdb holds only in-frame clones, not every one. The table includes 75,000 to 85,000 clones, 81% detected once. CDR3 length equals 16 residues. Germline loops: CDR1 SGHRS, CDR2 YFSETQ. The J segment lost 4 bases and the V segment lost 1 base, leaving 7 bases of the junction unmatched. Mismatch repair deficiency was confirmed in all patients, by PCR or immunohistochemistry. This clone showed up just once. Antigen: not known. The sequenced sample was peripheral blood, obtained 12 weeks after starting pembrolizumab. The chain carries TRBV5-1 and TRBJ2-2; 7 nucleotides align to TRBD2. The sequence was collected from an adult with mismatch repair-deficient cancer. The CDR3 region is CASSLRRGESTGELFF. CDR3 nucleotides: TGCGCCAGCAGCTTGAGACGGGGGGAGAGCACCGGGGAGCTGTTTTTT.